Sequencing of this TCR beta chain was carried out in a study of shared T cell receptors in the human thymus. With 1 base clipped from V and 4 bases from J, the junction kept 4 bases outside the gene matches. Germline CDR1 is LNHNV and CDR2 is YYDKDF (reference sequence). The CDR3 has 15 residues. Measured with immunoSEQ multiplex PCR; TCRdb has only the in-frame clones, and not every one. Here the sample spans approximately 490,000 clones, approximately 78% being singletons. The sample was also reused in another study, on human thymus T cells. Turning to that study: Corrective heart surgery yielded resections, and these provided the thymus tissue. There appeared to be biased usage of V and J genes in thymic and blood repertoires. Unrelated individuals reportedly shared highly overlapping thymic TCR repertoires.

Sequenced input: thymocytes. This sequence was found in a boy under two years old with a congenital heart defect. The chain couples TRBV15 to TRBJ2-3; 8 bases fit TRBD1. The CDR3 reads CATSRGQGLADTQYF. The DNA for the CDR3 is TGTGCCACCAGCAGAGGACAGGGGTTGGCAGATACGCAGTATTTT.